Shown below are 6 T cell receptor beta chains from a single sample sequenced in a study of regulatory T cells in long-lasting Graves disease. As to time point: newly diagnosed GD, antithyroid drugs for less than 3 months. Isolated PBMC RNA provided the starting material for the TCR library. Sequencing libraries for TCR beta were prepared with iRepertoire HTBI primers and Arm-PCR of CDR3 regions. TCRdb used MiXCR to reprocess the multiplex PCR reads, holding one entry per CDR3 protein. This sample has 360,000 or so distinct CDR3 sequences; around 11% occur once, and the top ten carry approximately 20%. In addition, the sample was reused for a study of T cells in Graves' hyperthyroidism and ophthalmopathy.

Sequences were derived from peripheral blood mononuclear cells (PBMCs), sampled at new diagnosis, from a patient treated with antithyroid drugs. Every receptor here comes from a woman younger than 30 with Graves disease.

In this sample, this clonotype turned up many times. J is TRBJ2-3 and V is TRBV27; D is unclear. Germline lookup yields CDR1 MNHEY and CDR2 SMNVEV (reference sequence). Trimming stripped 6 bases from V and 0 bases from J, with 13 bases between. The CDR3 has 15 residues. The CDR3 coding sequence is TGTGCCAGCAGCTACATCGTGGCGAGCACAGATACGCAGTATTTT. Protein: CASSYIVASTDTQYF.

There are many counts of this clonotype. The gene calls are TRBV20-1 and TRBJ2-1, with 13 bases that match TRBD2. J was trimmed by 3 bases and V by 0 bases; bases with no gene match: 8. The CDR3 contains 18 residues. CDR1 is DFQATT, CDR2 SNEGSKA, per germline (reference sequence). As DNA, the CDR3 is TGCAGTGCTAGAGAGTCACTAGCGGGAGGGAGGAACTACAATGAGCAGTTCTTC. The encoded protein is CSARESLAGGRNYNEQFF.

This clonotype was seen repeatedly, ten times or more. The chain recombines TRBV7-3 with TRBJ2-3; 12 bases line up with TRBD2. The CDR3 runs to 16 residues. Germline loops: CDR1 SGHTA, CDR2 FQGTGA. V trimming: 8 bases; J trimming: 5 bases; junction bases outside the gene matches: 11. This CDR3 is CASSPLAGGPGDTQYF. The CDR3 DNA follows: TGTGCCAGCTCACCTCTAGCGGGAGGGCCCGGAGATACGCAGTATTTT. Filled out from reference TRBV7-3 and TRBJ2-3, the complete variable domain reads GAGVSQTPSNKVTEKGKYVELRCDPISGHTALYWYRQSLGQGPEFLIYFQGTGAADDSGLPNDRFFAVRPEGSVSTLKIQRTERGDSAVYLCASSPLAGGPGDTQYFGPGTRLTVL.

This clonotype was recorded at least ten times. The chain carries TRBV10-3 and TRBJ1-1; the match to TRBD1 covers 7 bases. Losses at the gene ends were 6 bases for V and 0 bases for J; bases not matched to a gene: 1. The germline V gene has CDR1 ENHRY and CDR2 SYGVKD. The CDR3 consists of 13 residues. The DNA for the CDR3 is TGTGCCATCAGGGGGACAGTGAACACTGAAGCTTTCTTT. This gives the protein CAIRGTVNTEAFF.

This chain connects TRBV7-9 to TRBJ2-1, with a weak D call TRBD2 (5 bases). The V gene lost 4 bases and the J gene lost 5 bases, with 9 bases spanning the gap. CDR3 size: 13 residues. CDR1 is SEHNR, CDR2 FQNEAQ, per germline (reference sequence). The CDR3 reads CASSYWTHNEQFF. CDR3 DNA sequence: TGTGCCAGCAGCTATTGGACTCACAATGAGCAGTTCTTC.

This clonotype showed up many times. The J gene is TRBJ2-3, the V gene TRBV2; D might be TRBD2 (6 bases). The CDR3 is 16 residues long. V was shortened by 1 base and J by 4 bases, with 15 bases between the two germline ends. The V gene's germline CDR1 is SNHLY and CDR2 FYNNEI. This chain's CDR3 is CASSEETSGTPDTQYF. In DNA form, the CDR3 reads TGTGCCAGCAGTGAAGAGACTAGTGGGACCCCAGATACGCAGTATTTT.